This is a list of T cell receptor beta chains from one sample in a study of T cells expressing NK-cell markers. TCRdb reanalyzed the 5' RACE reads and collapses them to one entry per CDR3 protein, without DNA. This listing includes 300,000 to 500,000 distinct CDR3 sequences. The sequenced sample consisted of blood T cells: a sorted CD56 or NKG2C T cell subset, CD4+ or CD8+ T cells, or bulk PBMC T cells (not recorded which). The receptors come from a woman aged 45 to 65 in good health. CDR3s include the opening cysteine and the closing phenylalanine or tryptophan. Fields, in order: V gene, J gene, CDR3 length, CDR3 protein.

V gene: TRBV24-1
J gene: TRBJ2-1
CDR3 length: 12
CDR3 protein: CATRSSGSEQFF

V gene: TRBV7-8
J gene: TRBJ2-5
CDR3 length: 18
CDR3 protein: CASSFPGLAGMGQETQYF

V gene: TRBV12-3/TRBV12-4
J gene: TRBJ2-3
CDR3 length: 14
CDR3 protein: CASSWGRDTDTQYF

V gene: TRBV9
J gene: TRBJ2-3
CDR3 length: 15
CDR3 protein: CASSVDTSFTDTQYF

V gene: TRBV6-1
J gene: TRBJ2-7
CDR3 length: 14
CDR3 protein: CATKRGLLEVEQYF

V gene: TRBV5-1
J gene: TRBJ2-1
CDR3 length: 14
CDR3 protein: CASSLVLADNEQFF

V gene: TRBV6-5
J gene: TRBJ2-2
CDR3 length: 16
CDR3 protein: CASSAPGNPVAGELFF

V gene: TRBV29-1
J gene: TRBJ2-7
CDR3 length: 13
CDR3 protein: CSVVRGIGYEQYF

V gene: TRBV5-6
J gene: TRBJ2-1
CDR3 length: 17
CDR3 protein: CASSLEGREEPRDEQFF

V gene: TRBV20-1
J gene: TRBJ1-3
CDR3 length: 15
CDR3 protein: CSAAGRMNSGNTIYF

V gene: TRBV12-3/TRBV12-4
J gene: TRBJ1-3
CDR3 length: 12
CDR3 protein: CASRGQGNTIYF

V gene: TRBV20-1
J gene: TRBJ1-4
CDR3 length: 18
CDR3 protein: CSVFGTGQGTPNHEKLFF

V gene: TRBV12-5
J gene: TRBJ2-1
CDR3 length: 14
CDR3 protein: CASGLVFAGEEQFF

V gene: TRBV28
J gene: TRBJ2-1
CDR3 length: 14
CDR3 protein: CASSFDDSYNEQFF

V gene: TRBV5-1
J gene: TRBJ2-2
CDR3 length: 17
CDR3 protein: CASSPILGTGVTGELFF

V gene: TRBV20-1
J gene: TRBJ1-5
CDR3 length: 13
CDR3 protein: CSARRGVSQPQHF

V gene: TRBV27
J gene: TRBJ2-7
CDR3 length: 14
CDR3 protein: CASSLWDRTGEQYF

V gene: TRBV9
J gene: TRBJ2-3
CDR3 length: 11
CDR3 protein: CASSPADTQYF

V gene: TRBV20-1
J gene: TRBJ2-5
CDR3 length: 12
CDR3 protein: CSANGRGETQYF

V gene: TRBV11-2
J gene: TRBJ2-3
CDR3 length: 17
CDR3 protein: CASSSREAGGPTDTQYF

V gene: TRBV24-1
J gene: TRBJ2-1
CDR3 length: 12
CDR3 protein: CATSDLRNEQFF

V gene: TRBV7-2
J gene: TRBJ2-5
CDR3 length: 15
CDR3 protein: CASSLASGSGETQYF

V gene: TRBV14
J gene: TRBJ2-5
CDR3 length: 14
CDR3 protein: CASSQSGRWQTQYF

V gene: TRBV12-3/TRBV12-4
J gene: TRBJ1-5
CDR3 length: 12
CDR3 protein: CASSFVNQPQHF

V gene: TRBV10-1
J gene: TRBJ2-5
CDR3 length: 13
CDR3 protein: CASSAGPTETQYF

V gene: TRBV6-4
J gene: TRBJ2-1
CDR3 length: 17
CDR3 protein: CASSDSIWDRGTGEQFF

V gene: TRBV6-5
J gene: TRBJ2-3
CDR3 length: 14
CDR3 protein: CASSYGRETDTQYF

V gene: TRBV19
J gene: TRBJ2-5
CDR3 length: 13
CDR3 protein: CASSVLAWETQYF

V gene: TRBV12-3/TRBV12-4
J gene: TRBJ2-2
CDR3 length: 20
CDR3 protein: CASSRRPGLAGGKGTGELFF

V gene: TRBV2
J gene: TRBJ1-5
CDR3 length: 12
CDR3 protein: CASRQTNQPQHF

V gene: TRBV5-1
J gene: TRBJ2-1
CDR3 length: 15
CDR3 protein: CASSPDGTRVNEQFF

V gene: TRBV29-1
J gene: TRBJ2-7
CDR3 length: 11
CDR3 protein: CSVWDRGEQYF

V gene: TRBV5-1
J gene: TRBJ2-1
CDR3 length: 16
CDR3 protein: CASSAGRTREFGEQFF

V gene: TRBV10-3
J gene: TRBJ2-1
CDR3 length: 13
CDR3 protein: CAISGWGTNEQFF

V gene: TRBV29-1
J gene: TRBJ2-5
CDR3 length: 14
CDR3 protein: CSVESGGSPGTQYF

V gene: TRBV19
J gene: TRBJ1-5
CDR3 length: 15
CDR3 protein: CASSIVAGPNQPQHF

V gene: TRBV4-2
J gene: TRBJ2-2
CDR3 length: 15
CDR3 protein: CASNLAGAKAGELFF

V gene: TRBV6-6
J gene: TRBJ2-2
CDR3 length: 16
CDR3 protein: CASSRPSDGDTGELFF

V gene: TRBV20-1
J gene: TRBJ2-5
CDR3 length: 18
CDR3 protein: CSARDPDGQGATGETQYF

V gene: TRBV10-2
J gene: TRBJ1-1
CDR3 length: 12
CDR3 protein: CASGAGFTEAFF

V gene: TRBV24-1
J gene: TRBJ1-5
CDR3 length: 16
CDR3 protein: CATSDSEGESNQPQHF

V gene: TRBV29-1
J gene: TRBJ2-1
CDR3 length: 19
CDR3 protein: CSVEDPLEQDKATSGEQFF

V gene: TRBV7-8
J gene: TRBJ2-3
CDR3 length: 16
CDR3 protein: CASTGGRLDPTDTQYF

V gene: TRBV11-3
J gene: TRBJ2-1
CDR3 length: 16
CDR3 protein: CASSLPGLAENNEQFF

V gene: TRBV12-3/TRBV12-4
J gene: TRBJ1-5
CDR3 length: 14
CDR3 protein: CASSSDRVNQPQHF

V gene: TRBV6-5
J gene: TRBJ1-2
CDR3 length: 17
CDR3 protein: CASSHPGTGGFDDGYTF

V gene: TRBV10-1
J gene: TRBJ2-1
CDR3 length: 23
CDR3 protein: CASTTVQTGSGTSVSASYNEQFF

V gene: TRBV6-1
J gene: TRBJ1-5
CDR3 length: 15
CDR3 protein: CASSEDRVRFQPQHF

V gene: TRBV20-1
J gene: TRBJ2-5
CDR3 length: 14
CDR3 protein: CSARDGASWETQYF

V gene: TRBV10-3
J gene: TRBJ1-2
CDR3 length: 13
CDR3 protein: CAISVGQEVGYTF

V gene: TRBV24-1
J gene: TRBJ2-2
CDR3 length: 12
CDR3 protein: CASELNTGELFF

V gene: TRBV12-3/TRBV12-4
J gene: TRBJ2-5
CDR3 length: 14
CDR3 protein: CASSPSGSSETQYF

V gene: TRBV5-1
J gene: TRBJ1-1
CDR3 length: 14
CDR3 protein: CASSLGNTGSEAFF